This entry is about one T cell receptor beta chain. Its antigen is still unknown. Attachment of unique molecular identifiers to individual cDNA molecules was performed in the library. MiXCR, run by TCRdb on the RACE reads, gives a single entry per CDR3 protein. Counted here are about 380,000 distinct CDR3 sequences, less than 6.5% occurring once; the ten biggest clones make up roughly 2.6%. The data originate from a study of human T cells and chemical hapten exposure. Time point of the sample: pre-sensitization, week 0. Treatment indicated: therapeutic diphenylcyclopropenone sensitization with weekly scalp DPC. Each patch-test visit's blood sample preceded patch application. The study, taken as a whole, reports: Those TCRs sitting above 1 in 1000 frequency stayed the same with DPC sensitization.

The source material was whole blood, sampled in connection with sensitization to the hapten diphenylcyclopropenone (DPC). The sequence was collected from a woman between 50 and 59 years old with alopecia areata. Some clones in this sample may be carry-over from other donors' samples.

Here the CDR3 reads CASSLGTKNSPLHF. The CDR3 bases are TGTGCCAGCAGCTTGGGGACGAAAAATTCACCCCTCCACTTT. V usage is TRBV7-9 and J usage is TRBJ1-6; TRBD1 might be the D (5 bases). The CDR3 covers 14 residues. CDR1 SEHNR and CDR2 FQNEAQ come from the germline V gene (reference sequence). V was cut by 3 bases and J by 7 bases, with 10 bases left in between.